This T cell receptor (beta chain) is from a study of T-cell memory formation after mild COVID-19. This clonotype was seen a few times. The junction and the germline gene differ at one end; a read error may be behind it. MiXCR was run by TCRdb on the 5' RACE reads, yielding one entry per CDR3 protein. The repertoire holds around 150,000 distinct CDR3 sequences, with more than 12% as singletons. The CDR3 spans 16 residues. Looked up from germline, CDR1 is SQVTM and CDR2 is ANQGSEA. V is TRBV29-1 and J is TRBJ2-7, with 7 bases that match TRBD1. The clonotype was recovered from an adult woman who had mild COVID-19 (a few samples of this study predate the infection). Cell type and time point are not known. Sample: PBMCs or a T cell subset sorted from them (not recorded which). The CDR3 loop reads CSVQDGGTGEEYEQYF. As DNA, the CDR3 is TGCAGCGTTCAAGATGGCGGCACAGGGGAAGAGTACGAGCAGTACTTC.